This record covers a single T cell receptor (beta chain). Original processing methods: Estimation of nucleated cell counts relied on the amplification of reference gene primers. The protocol was immunoSEQ multiplex PCR, while the TCRdb copy is restricted to in-frame clones and leaves out a portion. That table furnishes V, J and clone size, whereas the DNA furnished D and trimming. The sample has about 170,000 clones; 70% to 90% are singletons. The entry originates in a study of blood T cell repertoires in COVID-19. About the research overall: Donors in the United States, Italy and Spain gave samples during acute or convalescent COVID-19. Sources were T cells, B-cell-depleted T cells, or PBMCs; the material itself was cDNA or gDNA.

Trimming cost V 1 base and J 7 bases, with 9 bases left between them. From germline, CDR1 is SGHDT and CDR2 YYEEEE. This CDR3 has 12 amino acids. The rearrangement uses TRBV5-6 and TRBJ2-7; D uncertain. Specimen: peripheral blood. The source of this sequence is a man in his forties or fifties who had recovered from COVID-19. The CDR3 region is CASSLQVGEQYF. CDR3 bases: TGTGCCAGCAGCTTGCAGGTCGGAGAGCAGTACTTC.